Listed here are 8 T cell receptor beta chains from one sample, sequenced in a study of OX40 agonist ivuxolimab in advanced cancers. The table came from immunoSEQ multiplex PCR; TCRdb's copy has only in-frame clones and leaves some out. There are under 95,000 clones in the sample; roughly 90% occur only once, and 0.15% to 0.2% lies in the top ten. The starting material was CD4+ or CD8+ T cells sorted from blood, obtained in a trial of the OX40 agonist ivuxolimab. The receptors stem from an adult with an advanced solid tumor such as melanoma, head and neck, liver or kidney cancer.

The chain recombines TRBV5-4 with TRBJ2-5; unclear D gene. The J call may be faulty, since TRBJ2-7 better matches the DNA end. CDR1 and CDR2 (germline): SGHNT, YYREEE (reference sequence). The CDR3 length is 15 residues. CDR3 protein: CASSLGGASSYEQYF. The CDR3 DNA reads TGTGCCAGCAGCTTGGGGGGTGCTAGCTCCTACGAGCAGTACTTC.

The chain's CDR3 is CASRRTGAPQETQYF. CDR3 nucleotide sequence: TGTGCCAGCAGAAGGACAGGGGCACCGCAAGAGACCCAGTACTTC. The gene calls are TRBV5-4 and TRBJ2-5; TRBD1 agrees at 9 bases. CDR1 is SGHNT, CDR2 YYREEE, per germline (reference sequence). Trimming cost V 5 bases and J 2 bases; bases outside gene matches: 7. This CDR3 region has 15 residues.

The CDR3 nucleotides are TGCAGCGCCTCCCATTACGGGACAGGGGCCTACGAGCAGTACTTC. It specifies CSASHYGTGAYEQYF. The V gene is TRBV29-1, the J gene TRBJ2-5; 10 positions agree with TRBD1. The J call may be mistaken, given a closer DNA end match to TRBJ2-7. CDR1 and CDR2 from the germline V gene are SQVTM and ANQGSEA. CDR3 length: 15 amino acids.

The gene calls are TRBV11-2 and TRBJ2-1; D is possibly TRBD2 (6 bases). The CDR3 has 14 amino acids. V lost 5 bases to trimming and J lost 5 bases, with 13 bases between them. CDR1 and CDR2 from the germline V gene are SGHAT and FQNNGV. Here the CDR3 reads CASSPAGTHNEQFF. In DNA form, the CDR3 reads TGTGCCAGCAGCCCGGCCGGGACTCACAATGAGCAGTTCTTC.

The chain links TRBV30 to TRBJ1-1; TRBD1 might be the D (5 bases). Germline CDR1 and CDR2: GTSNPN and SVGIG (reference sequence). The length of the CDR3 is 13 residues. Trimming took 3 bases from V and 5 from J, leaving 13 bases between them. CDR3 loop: CAWSTGTDTEAFF. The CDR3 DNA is TGTGCCTGGAGCACTGGGACGGATACTGAAGCTTTCTTT. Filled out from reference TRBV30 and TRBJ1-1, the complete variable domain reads SQTIHQWPATLVQPVGSPLSLECTVEGTSNPNLYWYRQAAGRGLQLLFYSVGIGQISSEVPQNLSASRPQDRQFILSSKKLLLSDSGFYLCAWSTGTDTEAFFGQGTRLTVV.

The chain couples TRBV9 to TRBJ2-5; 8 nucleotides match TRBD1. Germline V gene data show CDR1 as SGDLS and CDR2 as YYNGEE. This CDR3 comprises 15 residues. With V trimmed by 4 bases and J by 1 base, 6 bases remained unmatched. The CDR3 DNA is TGTGCCAGCAGCCAGGGGGCCCGGCTCCAAGAGACCCAGTACTTC. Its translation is CASSQGARLQETQYF.

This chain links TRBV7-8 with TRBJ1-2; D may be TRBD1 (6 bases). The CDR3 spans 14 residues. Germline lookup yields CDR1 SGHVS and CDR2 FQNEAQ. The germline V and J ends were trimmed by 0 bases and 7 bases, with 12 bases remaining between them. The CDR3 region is CASSLAVDSSGYTF. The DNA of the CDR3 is TGTGCCAGCAGCTTAGCGGTGGACAGCAGTGGCTACACCTTC.

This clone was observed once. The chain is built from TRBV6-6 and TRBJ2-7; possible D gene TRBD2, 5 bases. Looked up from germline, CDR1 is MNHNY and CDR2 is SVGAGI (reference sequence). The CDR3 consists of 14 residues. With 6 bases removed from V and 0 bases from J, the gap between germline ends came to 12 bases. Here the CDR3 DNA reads TGTGCCAGCAGGTCTAGCCAGCACTCCTACGAGCAGTACTTC. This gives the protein CASRSSQHSYEQYF.